This T cell receptor (beta chain) comes out of a study of blood T cell repertoires in COVID-19. Assay used: immunoSEQ multiplex PCR; TCRdb lists only in-frame clones, some missing. In the table there are 120,000 to 150,000 clones, 65% to 80% of which are singletons. This clone came up once. This CDR3 contains 16 residues. The V and J ends lost 3 bases and 2 bases, in that order; junction bases with no gene match: 7. Germline V gene data show CDR1 as SGHTS and CDR2 as YDEGEE. Sequencing was done on a sample of peripheral blood. The chain is built from TRBV5-8 and TRBJ2-3, with 9 bases fitting TRBD2. The clonotype originates from an elderly man with acute or convalescent COVID-19. In nucleotides, the CDR3 is TGTGCCAGCAGCTATGTAGCGGGGGCCGCCACAGATACGCAGTATTTT. It specifies CASSYVAGAATDTQYF.